This entry features one T cell receptor (beta chain) sequence. Its antigen is undetermined. The data were obtained in a study of cytomegalovirus exposure and HLA in healthy donors. This CDR3 comprises 15 residues. The germline V gene has CDR1 SEHNR and CDR2 FQNEAQ (reference sequence). With V trimmed by 2 bases and J by 9 bases, 6 bases remained unmatched. The study ran its PCR with 60 Vbeta and 13 Jbeta primers. Assay used: immunoSEQ multiplex PCR; TCRdb lists only in-frame clones, some missing. The table shows about 150,000 clones, with more than 70% occurring only once. Study conclusions and caveats: Trimming of TCR beta V- and J-genes showed a link, identified in a later analysis, to a missense DCLRE1C variant.

The sequence was obtained from a man aged 18 to 30 in good health and CMV-seropositive. The sequencing input was PBMCs. The chain couples TRBV7-9 to TRBJ2-1; 11 bases match TRBD2. In DNA, the CDR3 is TGTGCCAGCAGCTTACCCGGGACTAGCGGTCCTGAGCAGTTCTTC. It encodes CASSLPGTSGPEQFF. The full variable domain, its missing parts supplied by reference TRBV7-9 and TRBJ2-1, is DTGVSQNPRHKITKRGQNVTFRCDPISEHNRLYWYRQTLGQGPEFLTYFQNEAQLEKSRLLSDRFSAERPKGSFSTLEIQRTEQGDSAMYLCASSLPGTSGPEQFFGPGTRLTVL.